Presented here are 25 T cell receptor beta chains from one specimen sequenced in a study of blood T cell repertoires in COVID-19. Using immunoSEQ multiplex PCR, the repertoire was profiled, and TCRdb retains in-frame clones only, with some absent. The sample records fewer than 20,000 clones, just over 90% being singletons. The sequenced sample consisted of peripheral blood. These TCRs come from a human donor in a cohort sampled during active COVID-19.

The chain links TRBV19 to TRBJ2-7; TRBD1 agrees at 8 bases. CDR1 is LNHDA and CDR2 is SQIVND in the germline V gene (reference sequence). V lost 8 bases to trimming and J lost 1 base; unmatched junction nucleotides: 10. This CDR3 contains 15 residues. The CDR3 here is CASGSEDRASYEQYF. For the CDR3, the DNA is TGTGCCAGTGGGTCTGAGGACAGGGCTTCCTACGAGCAGTACTTC.

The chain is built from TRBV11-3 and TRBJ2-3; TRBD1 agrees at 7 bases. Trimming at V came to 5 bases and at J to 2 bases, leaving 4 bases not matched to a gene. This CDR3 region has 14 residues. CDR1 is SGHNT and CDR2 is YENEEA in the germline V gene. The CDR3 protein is CASSRGGSTDTQYF. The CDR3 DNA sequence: TGTGCCAGCAGCAGAGGGGGCTCCACAGATACGCAGTATTTT.

The CDR3 reads CAISVGASGTLEQYF. CDR3 nucleotides: TGTGCCATCAGTGTGGGGGCTAGCGGGACTCTAGAGCAGTACTTC. This rearrangement joins TRBV10-3 to TRBJ2-7, with 9 nucleotides matching TRBD2. Losses at the gene ends were 4 bases for V and 7 bases for J; bases not matched to a gene: 11. This CDR3 has 15 residues. The germline V gene has CDR1 ENHRY and CDR2 SYGVKD.

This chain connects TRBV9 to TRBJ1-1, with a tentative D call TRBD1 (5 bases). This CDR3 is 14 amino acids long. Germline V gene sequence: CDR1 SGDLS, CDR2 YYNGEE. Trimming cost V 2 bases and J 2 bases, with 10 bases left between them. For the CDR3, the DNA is TGTGCCAGCAGCGTGGGACTTATCAACACTGAAGCTTTCTTT. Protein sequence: CASSVGLINTEAFF. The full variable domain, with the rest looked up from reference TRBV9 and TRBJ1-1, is DSGVTQTPKHLITATGQRVTLRCSPRSGDLSVYWYQQSLDQGLQFLIQYYNGEERAKGNILERFSAQQFPDLHSELNLSSLELGDSALYFCASSVGLINTEAFFGQGTRLTVV.

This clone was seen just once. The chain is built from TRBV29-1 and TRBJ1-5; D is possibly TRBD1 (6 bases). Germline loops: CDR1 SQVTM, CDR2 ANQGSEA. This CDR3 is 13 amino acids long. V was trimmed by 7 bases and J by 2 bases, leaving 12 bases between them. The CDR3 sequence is CSASNRGNQPQHF. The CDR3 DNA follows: TGCAGCGCCAGCAACAGGGGCAATCAGCCCCAGCATTTT.

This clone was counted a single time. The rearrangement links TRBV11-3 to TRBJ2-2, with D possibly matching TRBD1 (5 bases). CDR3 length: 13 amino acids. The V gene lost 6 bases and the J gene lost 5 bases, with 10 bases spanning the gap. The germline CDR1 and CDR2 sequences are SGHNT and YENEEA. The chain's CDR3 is CASRMTATGELFF. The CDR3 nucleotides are TGTGCCAGCAGAATGACAGCTACCGGGGAGCTGTTTTTT.

The CDR3 spells CASSIRRSAFQSSYNSPLHF. CDR3 nucleotides: TGTGCCAGTAGTATTCGGCGGTCCGCTTTTCAAAGCTCCTATAATTCACCCCTCCACTTT. This sequence joins TRBV19 and TRBJ1-6; no definite D call. The CDR3 totals 20 residues. Germline V CDR1 and CDR2: LNHDA, SQIVND (reference sequence). V dropped 3 bases and J dropped 0 bases, with 21 bases sitting between them. The complete variable domain, with remaining parts taken from reference TRBV19 and TRBJ1-6, reads DGGITQSPKYLFRKEGQNVTLSCEQNLNHDAMYWYRQDPGQGLRLIYYSQIVNDFQKGDIAEGYSVSREKKESFPLTVTSAQKNPTAFYLCASSIRRSAFQSSYNSPLHFGNGTRLTVT.

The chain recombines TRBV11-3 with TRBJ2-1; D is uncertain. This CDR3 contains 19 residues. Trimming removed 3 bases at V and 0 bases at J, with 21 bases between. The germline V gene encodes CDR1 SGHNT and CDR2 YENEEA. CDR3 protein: CASSFFPHQSISSYNEQFF. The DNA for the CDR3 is TGTGCCAGCAGCTTTTTCCCGCATCAGTCAATCTCCTCCTACAATGAGCAGTTCTTC.

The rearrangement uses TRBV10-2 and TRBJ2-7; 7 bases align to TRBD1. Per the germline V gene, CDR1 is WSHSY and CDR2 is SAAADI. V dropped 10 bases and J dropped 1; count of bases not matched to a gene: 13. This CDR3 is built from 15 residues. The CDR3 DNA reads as TGCGCCACCCTCCTTCGACAGGGTAATTCCTACGAGCAGTACTTC. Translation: CATLLRQGNSYEQYF.

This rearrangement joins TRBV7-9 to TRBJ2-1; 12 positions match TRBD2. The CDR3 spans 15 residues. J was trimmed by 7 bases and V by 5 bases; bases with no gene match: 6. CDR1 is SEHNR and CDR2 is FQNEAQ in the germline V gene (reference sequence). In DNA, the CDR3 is TGTGCCAGCAGCCGTGGACTAGCGGGACCTAATGAGCAGTTCTTC. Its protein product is CASSRGLAGPNEQFF. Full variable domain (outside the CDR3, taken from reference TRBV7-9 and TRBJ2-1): DTGVSQNPRHKITKRGQNVTFRCDPISEHNRLYWYRQTLGQGPEFLTYFQNEAQLEKSRLLSDRFSAERPKGSFSTLEIQRTEQGDSAMYLCASSRGLAGPNEQFFGPGTRLTVL.

The CDR3 DNA follows: TGCGCCAGCAGCCCCACAGGGGAGTTCTATGGCTACACCTTC. Amino acid sequence: CASSPTGEFYGYTF. J is TRBJ1-2 and V is TRBV5-1; 7 positions agree with TRBD1. The CDR3 is 14 amino acids. With 4 bases clipped from V and 4 bases from J, the junction kept 7 bases outside the gene matches. Germline values: CDR1 SGHRS, CDR2 YFSETQ.

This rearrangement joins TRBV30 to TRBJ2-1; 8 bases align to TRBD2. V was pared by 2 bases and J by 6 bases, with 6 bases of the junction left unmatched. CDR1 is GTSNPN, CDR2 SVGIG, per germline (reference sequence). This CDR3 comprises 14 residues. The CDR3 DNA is TGTGCCTGGAGTTTGCGGGGGGTGGTCAATGAGCAGTTCTTC. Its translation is CAWSLRGVVNEQFF.

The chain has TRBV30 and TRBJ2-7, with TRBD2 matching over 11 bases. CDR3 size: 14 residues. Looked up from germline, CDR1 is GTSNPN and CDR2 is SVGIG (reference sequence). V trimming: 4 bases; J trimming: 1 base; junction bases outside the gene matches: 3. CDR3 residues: CAWTSGGSSYEQYF. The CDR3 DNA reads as TGTGCCTGGACTAGCGGGGGGTCGTCCTACGAGCAGTACTTC.

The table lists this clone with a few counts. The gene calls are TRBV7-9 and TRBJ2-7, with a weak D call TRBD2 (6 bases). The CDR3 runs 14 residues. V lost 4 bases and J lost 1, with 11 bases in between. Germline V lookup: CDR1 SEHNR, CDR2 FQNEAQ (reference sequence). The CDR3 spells CASSSGEYSYEQYF. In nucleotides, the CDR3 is TGTGCCAGCAGCTCGGGGGAGTATTCCTACGAGCAGTACTTC.

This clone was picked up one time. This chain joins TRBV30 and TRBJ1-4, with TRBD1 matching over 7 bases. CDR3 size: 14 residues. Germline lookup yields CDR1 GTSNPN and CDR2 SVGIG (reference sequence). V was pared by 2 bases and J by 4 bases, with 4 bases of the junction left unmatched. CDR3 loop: CAWSRDRNNEKLFF. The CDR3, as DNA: TGTGCCTGGAGTCGGGACAGAAATAATGAAAAACTGTTTTTT.

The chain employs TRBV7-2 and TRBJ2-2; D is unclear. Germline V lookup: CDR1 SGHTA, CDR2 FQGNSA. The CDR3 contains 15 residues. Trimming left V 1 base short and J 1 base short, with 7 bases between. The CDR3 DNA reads TGTGCCAGCAGCTTAGAAGCAGGGAACACCGGGGAGCTGTTTTTT. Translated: CASSLEAGNTGELFF.

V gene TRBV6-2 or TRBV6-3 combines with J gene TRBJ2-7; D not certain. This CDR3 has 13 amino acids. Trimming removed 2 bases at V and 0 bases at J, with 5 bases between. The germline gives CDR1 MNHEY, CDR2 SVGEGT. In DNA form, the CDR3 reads TGTGCCAGCAGTTACCCCTTCTCCTACGAGCAGTACTTC. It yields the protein CASSYPFSYEQYF.

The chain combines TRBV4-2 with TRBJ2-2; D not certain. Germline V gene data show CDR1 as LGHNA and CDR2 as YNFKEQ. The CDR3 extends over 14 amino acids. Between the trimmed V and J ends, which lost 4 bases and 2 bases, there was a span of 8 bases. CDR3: CASSLYINTGELFF. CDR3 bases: TGTGCCAGCAGCCTTTACATTAACACCGGGGAGCTGTTTTTT.

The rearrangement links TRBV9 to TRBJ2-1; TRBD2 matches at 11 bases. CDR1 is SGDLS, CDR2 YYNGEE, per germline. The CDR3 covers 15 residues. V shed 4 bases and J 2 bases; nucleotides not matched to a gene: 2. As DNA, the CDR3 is TGTGCCAGCAGCCCTAGCGGGGGGACCTACAATGAGCAGTTCTTC. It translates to CASSPSGGTYNEQFF.

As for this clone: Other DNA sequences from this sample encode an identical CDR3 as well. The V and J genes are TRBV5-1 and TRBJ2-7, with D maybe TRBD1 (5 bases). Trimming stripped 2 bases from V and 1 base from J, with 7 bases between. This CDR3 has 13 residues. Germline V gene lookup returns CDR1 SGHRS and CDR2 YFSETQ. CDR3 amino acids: CASSLAGSYEQYF. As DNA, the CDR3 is TGCGCCAGCAGCTTAGCAGGGTCCTACGAGCAGTACTTC.

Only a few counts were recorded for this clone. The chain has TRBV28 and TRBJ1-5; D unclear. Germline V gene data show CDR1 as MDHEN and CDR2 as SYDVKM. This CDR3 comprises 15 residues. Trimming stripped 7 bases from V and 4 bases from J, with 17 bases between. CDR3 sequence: CASILAGSLNQPQHF. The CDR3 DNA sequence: TGTGCCAGCATTCTCGCGGGCAGCCTTAATCAGCCCCAGCATTTT.

The CDR3 sequence: CASSLRTGATWSSGANVLTF. Written as DNA, the CDR3 is TGCGCCAGCAGCCTTAGGACAGGGGCTACATGGAGCTCTGGGGCCAACGTCCTGACTTTC. The V gene is TRBV5-1, the J gene TRBJ2-6; 9 bases are a match to TRBD1. The length of the CDR3 is 20 residues. The ends lost 4 bases at V and 0 bases at J; junction bases unmatched: 14. Germline lookup yields CDR1 SGHRS and CDR2 YFSETQ.

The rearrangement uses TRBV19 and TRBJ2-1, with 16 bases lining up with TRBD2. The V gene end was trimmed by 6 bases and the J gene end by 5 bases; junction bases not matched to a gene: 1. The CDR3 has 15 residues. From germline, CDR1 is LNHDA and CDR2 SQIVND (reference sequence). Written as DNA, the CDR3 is TGTGCCAGTAGGGGGACTAGCGGGAGGGACAATGAGCAGTTCTTC. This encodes CASRGTSGRDNEQFF.

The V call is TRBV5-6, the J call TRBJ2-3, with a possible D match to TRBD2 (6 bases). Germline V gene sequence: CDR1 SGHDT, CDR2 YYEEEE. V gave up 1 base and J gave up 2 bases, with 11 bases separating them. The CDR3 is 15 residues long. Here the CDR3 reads CASSLFGGNTDTQYF. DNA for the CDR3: TGTGCCAGCAGCTTGTTCGGGGGTAACACAGATACGCAGTATTTT.

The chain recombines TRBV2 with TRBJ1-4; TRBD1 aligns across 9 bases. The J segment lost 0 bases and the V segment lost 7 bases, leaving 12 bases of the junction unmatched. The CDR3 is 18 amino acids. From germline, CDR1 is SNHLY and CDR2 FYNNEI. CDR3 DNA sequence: TGTGCCAGCACTCTAAGGGGACAGGGAATCGCAACTAATGAAAAACTGTTTTTT. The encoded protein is CASTLRGQGIATNEKLFF.